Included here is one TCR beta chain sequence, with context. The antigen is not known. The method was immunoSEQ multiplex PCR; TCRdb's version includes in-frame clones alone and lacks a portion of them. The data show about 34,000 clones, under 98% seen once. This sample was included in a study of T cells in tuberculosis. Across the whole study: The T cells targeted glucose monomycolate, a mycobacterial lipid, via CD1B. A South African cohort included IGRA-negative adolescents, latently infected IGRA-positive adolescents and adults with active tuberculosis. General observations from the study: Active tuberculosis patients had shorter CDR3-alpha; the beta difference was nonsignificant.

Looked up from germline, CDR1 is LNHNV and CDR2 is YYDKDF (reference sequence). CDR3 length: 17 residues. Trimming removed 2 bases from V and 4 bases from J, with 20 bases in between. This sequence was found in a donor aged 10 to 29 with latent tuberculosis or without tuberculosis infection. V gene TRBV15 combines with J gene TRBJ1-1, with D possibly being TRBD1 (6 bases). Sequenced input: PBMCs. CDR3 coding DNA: TGTGCCACCAGCAGACCTCGGGGTCAGGGGTTGGGCACTGAAGCTTTCTTT. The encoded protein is CATSRPRGQGLGTEAFF. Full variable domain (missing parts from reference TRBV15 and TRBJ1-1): DAMVIQNPRYQVTQFGKPVTLSCSQTLNHNVMYWYQQKSSQAPKLLFHYYDKDFNNEADTPDNFQSRRPNTSFCFLDIRSPGLGDTAMYLCATSRPRGQGLGTEAFFGQGTRLTVV.